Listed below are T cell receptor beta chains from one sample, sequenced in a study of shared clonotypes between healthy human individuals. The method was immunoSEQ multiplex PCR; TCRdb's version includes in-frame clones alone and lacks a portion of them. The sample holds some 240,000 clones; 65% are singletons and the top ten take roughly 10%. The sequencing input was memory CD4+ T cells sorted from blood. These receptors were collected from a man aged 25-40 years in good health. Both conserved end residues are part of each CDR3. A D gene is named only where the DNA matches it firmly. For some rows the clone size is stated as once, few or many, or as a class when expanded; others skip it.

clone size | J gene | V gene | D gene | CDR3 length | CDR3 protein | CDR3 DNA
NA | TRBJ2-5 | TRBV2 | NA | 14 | CASSQTRGQETQYF | TGTGCCAGCAGTCAGACTAGAGGACAAGAGACCCAGTACTTC
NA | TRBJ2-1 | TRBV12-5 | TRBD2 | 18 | CASGFGTSGRVGDNEQFF | TGTGCTAGTGGTTTTGGGACTAGCGGGAGGGTTGGGGACAATGAGCAGTTCTTC
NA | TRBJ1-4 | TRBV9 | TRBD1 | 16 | CASSVFWGQGDEKLFF | TGTGCCAGCAGCGTATTTTGGGGACAGGGGGATGAAAAACTGTTTTTT
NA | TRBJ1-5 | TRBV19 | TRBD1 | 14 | CASSPGTGRQPQHF | TGTGCCAGTAGTCCCGGGACAGGGAGGCAGCCCCAGCATTTT
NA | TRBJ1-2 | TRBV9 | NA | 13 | CASSVAENYGYTF | TGTGCCAGCAGCGTGGCGGAAAACTATGGCTACACCTTC
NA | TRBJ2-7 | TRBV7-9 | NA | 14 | CASSFTENSYEQYF | TGTGCCAGCAGCTTTACGGAAAACTCCTACGAGCAGTACTTC
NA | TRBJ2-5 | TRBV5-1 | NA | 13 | CASRGTPQETQYF | TGCGCCAGCCGAGGGACACCTCAAGAGACCCAGTACTTC
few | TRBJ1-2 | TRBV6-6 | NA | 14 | CASSYSGPNYGYTF | TGTGCCAGCAGTTACTCGGGGCCCAACTATGGCTACACCTTC
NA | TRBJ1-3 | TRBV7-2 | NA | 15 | CASSLMSRTGNTIYF | TGTGCCAGCAGCTTAATGTCACGGACTGGAAACACCATATATTTT
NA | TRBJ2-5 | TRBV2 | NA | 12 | CASSVGGGTQYF | TGTGCCAGCAGCGTAGGGGGTGGGACCCAGTACTTC
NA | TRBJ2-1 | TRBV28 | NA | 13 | CASRSGAYNEQFF | TGTGCCAGCAGGAGTGGGGCCTACAATGAGCAGTTCTTC
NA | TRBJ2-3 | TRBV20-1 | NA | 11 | CSANGWDTQYF | TGCAGTGCTAATGGCTGGGATACGCAGTATTTT
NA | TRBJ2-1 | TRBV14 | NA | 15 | CASSQGVRIYNEQFF | TGTGCCAGCAGCCAAGGGGTCAGAATCTACAATGAGCAGTTCTTC
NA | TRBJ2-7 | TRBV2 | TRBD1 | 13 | CASKEERGREQYF | TGTGCCAGCAAAGAGGAAAGGGGGCGTGAGCAGTACTTC
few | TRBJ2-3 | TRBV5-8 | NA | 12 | CASSLVADTQYF | TGTGCCAGCAGCTTGGTTGCAGATACGCAGTATTTT
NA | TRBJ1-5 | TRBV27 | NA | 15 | CASSLRGLRGQPQHF | TGTGCCAGCAGTTTGAGGGGGTTGAGGGGTCAGCCCCAGCATTTT
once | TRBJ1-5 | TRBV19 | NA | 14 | CASSISNSGEPQHF | TGTGCCAGTAGTATCTCAAATAGTGGGGAGCCCCAGCATTTT
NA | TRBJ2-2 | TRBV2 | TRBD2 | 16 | CASTWDQAGADGELFF | TGTGCCAGCACTTGGGACCAAGCGGGAGCGGACGGGGAGCTGTTTTTT
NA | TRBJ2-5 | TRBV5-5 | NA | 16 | CASSLSYRVREETQYF | TGTGCCAGCAGCCTAAGTTACAGGGTTAGGGAGGAGACCCAGTACTTC
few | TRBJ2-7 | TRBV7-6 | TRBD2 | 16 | CASSPQRTSGAYEQYF | TGTGCCAGCAGCCCCCAAAGGACTAGCGGAGCCTACGAGCAGTACTTC
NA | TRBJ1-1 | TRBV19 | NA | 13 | CASRDRPNTEAFF | TGTGCCAGTAGAGACAGACCGAACACTGAAGCTTTCTTT
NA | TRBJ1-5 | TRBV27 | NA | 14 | CASSSLTSRQPQHF | TGTGCCAGCAGTTCCCTCACCTCTCGGCAGCCCCAGCATTTT
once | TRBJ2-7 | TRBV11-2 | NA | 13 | CASSLDSSYEQYF | TGTGCCAGCAGCTTAGACAGCTCCTACGAGCAGTACTTC
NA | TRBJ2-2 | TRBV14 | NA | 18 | CASSQDRGDRGWTGELFF | TGTGCCAGCAGCCAAGATAGAGGGGATCGAGGGTGGACCGGGGAGCTGTTTTTT
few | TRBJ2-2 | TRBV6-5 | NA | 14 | CATAAWRSTGELFF | TGTGCCACCGCGGCCTGGAGGTCCACCGGGGAGCTGTTTTTT
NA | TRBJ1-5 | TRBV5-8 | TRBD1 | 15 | CASSPEGASNQPQHF | TGTGCCAGCAGCCCAGAGGGGGCGAGCAATCAGCCCCAGCATTTT
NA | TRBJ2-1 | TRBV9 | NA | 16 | CASSSFSGGRYNEQFF | TGTGCCAGCAGCTCCTTCTCGGGCGGACGTTACAATGAGCAGTTCTTC
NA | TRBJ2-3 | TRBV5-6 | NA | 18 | CASSLRRDDRGREDTQYF | TGTGCCAGCAGCTTGCGCAGGGATGACCGGGGGCGGGAAGATACGCAGTATTTT